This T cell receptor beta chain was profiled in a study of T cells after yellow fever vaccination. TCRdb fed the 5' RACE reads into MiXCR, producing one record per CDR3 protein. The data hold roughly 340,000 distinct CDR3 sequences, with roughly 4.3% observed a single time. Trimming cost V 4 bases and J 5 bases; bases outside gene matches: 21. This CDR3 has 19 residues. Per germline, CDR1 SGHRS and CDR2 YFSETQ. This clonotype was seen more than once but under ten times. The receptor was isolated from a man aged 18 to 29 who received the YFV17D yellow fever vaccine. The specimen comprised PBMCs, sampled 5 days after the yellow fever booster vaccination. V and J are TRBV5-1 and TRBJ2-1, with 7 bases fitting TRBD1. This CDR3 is CASSRTWGGQVFTNNEQFF. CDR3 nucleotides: TGCGCCAGCAGCCGAACTTGGGGTGGACAGGTCTTCACCAACAATGAGCAGTTCTTC.